Listed below are T cell receptor beta chains from one sample, sequenced in a study of blood T cell repertoires in COVID-19. The assay was immunoSEQ multiplex PCR, and TCRdb's table has in-frame clones only and misses some. The data hold roughly 18,000 clones, with more than 70% observed a single time. Sample: peripheral blood. The receptors were gathered from a man aged 35 to 55 with active COVID-19. The CDR3 runs from the conserved cysteine through the conserved F or W. A D gene is named only where the DNA matches it firmly. The size entry is marked missing in some rows and otherwise reads once, few, many or a size class.

CDR3nt: TGTGCCAGCAGCGTAGGAGGGACTAGAGGTGCAGATACGCAGTATTTT
CDR3aa: CASSVGGTRGADTQYF
j_gene: TRBJ2-3
v_gene: TRBV9
d_gene: TRBD2
abundance: .

CDR3nt: TGTGCCAGCAGCTTAACGCGGTACACAGATACGCAGTATTTT
CDR3aa: CASSLTRYTDTQYF
j_gene: TRBJ2-3
v_gene: TRBV7-8
d_gene: .
abundance: .

CDR3nt: TGTGCCAGCCACAGGGCCCTTAATGAAAAACTGTTTTTT
CDR3aa: CASHRALNEKLFF
j_gene: TRBJ1-4
v_gene: TRBV2
d_gene: .
abundance: few

CDR3nt: TGTGCCAGCAGCTTCAGCCGGGACAGGGGTATGGGCGAGCAGTACTTC
CDR3aa: CASSFSRDRGMGEQYF
j_gene: TRBJ2-7
v_gene: TRBV5-6
d_gene: TRBD1
abundance: once

CDR3nt: TGCGCCAGCAGCTTGTCTTCTACGTCATATGAAGCTTTCTTT
CDR3aa: CASSLSSTSYEAFF
j_gene: TRBJ1-1
v_gene: TRBV5-1
d_gene: .
abundance: .

CDR3nt: TGTGCCAGCAGCTTAAAACAGGGGGCAGTAGGTGGCTACACCTTC
CDR3aa: CASSLKQGAVGGYTF
j_gene: TRBJ1-2
v_gene: TRBV5-4
d_gene: TRBD1
abundance: .

CDR3nt: TGTGCCAGCAGTTACTCGGTTCCAGTGACTAGCGGGAGCTCCTACGAGCAGTACTTC
CDR3aa: CASSYSVPVTSGSSYEQYF
j_gene: TRBJ2-7
v_gene: TRBV6-2/TRBV6-3
d_gene: TRBD2
abundance: .

CDR3nt: TGTGCCAGCATCAGGGGATGGGCCTACGAGCAGTACTTC
CDR3aa: CASIRGWAYEQYF
j_gene: TRBJ2-7
v_gene: TRBV6-5
d_gene: .
abundance: once

CDR3nt: TGTGCCAGCAGTACTCGGACAGGGCCGCAGTTCTTC
CDR3aa: CASSTRTGPQFF
j_gene: TRBJ2-1
v_gene: TRBV12-3/TRBV12-4
d_gene: TRBD1
abundance: .

CDR3nt: TGTGCCTGGAGATCAGAACACCCAGGAAACACCATATATTTT
CDR3aa: CAWRSEHPGNTIYF
j_gene: TRBJ1-3
v_gene: TRBV30
d_gene: .
abundance: .

CDR3nt: TGTGCCAGCAGCCGCGGACAGGGACGAGCCAAAAACATTCAGTACTTC
CDR3aa: CASSRGQGRAKNIQYF
j_gene: TRBJ2-4
v_gene: TRBV14
d_gene: TRBD1
abundance: .

CDR3nt: TGTGCCAGCAGCTTAGGGCCGACAGACGAGCAGTACTTC
CDR3aa: CASSLGPTDEQYF
j_gene: TRBJ2-7
v_gene: TRBV11-2
d_gene: .
abundance: .

CDR3nt: TGCGCCAGCAGCTTTTCGGGACAGGACACTGAAGCTTTCTTT
CDR3aa: CASSFSGQDTEAFF
j_gene: TRBJ1-1
v_gene: TRBV5-1
d_gene: TRBD1
abundance: .

CDR3nt: TGTGCCAGCAGCCCAGAGACAGGGTTCTACGAGCAGTACTTC
CDR3aa: CASSPETGFYEQYF
j_gene: TRBJ2-7
v_gene: TRBV11-1
d_gene: TRBD1
abundance: .

CDR3nt: TGCAGTGCTAGCCTGACAGATACGCAGTATTTT
CDR3aa: CSASLTDTQYF
j_gene: TRBJ2-3
v_gene: TRBV20-1
d_gene: .
abundance: .

CDR3nt: TGTGCCATCGGAGGTTCTTCGTTTGGCTACACCTTC
CDR3aa: CAIGGSSFGYTF
j_gene: TRBJ1-2
v_gene: TRBV19
d_gene: .
abundance: .